This T cell receptor (beta chain) was identified in a study of blood T cells in healthy people across ages. Study-wide background: There was about one barcoded beta molecule captured by template switching per two T cells.

The V and J ends lost 3 bases and 1 base respectively, with 9 bases between them. The CDR3 is 14 amino acids. The germline CDR1 and CDR2 sequences are MNHNS and SASEGT. PCR was performed a second time for about 7 to 12 cycles using a sample-barcoded 5' primer and a J-beta primer mix. Each CDR3 protein is one row after TCRdb ran MiXCR on the 5' RACE reads. Altogether approximately 1.5 million distinct CDR3 sequences are present, almost 35% being singletons, with the ten largest covering 11%. Study-level findings and limits: A strong correlation between TCR beta diversity and naive T cell percentage was seen. PBMC samples, being unsorted, prevented any conclusive comparison of naive and antigen-experienced cells.

Concerning this clonotype itself: Its antigen is unidentified.

The people who gave samples were healthy Caucasians from Russia, aged roughly 6 to 100. V and J are TRBV6-1 and TRBJ1-1, with D possibly being TRBD1 (6 bases). This TCR derives from a woman aged 25-40 years in good health. Sequenced input: blood. CDR3: CASSDQGQNTEAFF. In nucleotides, the CDR3 is TGTGCCAGCAGTGATCAGGGACAGAACACTGAAGCTTTCTTT.